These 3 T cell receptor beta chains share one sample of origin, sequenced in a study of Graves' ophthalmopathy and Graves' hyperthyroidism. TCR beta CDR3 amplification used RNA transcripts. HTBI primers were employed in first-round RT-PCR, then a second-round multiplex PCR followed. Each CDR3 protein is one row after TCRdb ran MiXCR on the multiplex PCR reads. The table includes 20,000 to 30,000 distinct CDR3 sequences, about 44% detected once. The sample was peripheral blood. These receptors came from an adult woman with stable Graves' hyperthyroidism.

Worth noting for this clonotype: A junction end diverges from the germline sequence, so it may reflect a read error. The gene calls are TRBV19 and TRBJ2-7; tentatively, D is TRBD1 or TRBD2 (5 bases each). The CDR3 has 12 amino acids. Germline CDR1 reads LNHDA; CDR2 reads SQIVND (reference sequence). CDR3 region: CATPPEGYEQHF. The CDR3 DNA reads TGTGCCACCCCTCCCGAGGGGTACGAGCAGCACTTC.

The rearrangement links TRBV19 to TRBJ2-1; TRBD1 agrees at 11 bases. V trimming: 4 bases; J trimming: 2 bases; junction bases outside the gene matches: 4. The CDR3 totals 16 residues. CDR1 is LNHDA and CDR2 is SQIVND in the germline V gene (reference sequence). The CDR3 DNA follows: TGTGCCAGTAGTAGACCGGGACAGGGGGCCTACAATGAGCAGTTCTTC. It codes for CASSRPGQGAYNEQFF.

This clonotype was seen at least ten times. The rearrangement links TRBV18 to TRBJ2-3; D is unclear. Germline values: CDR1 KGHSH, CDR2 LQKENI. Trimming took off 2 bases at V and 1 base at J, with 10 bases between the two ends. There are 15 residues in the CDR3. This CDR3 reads CASSPGWSGTDTQYF. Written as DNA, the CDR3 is TGTGCCAGCTCACCAGGGTGGTCCGGCACAGATACGCAGTATTTT.